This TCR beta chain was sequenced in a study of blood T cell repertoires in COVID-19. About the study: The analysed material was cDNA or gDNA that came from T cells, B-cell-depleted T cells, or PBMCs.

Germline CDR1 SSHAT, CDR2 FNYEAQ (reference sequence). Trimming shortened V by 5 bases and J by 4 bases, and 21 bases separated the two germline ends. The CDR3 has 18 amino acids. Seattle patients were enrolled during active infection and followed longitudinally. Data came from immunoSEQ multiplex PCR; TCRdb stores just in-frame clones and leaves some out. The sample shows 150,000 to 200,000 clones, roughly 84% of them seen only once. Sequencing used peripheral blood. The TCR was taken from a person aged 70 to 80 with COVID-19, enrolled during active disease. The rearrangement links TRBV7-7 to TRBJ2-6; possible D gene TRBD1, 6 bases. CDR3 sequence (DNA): TGTGCCAGCAGCCCCCGCACAGGGTCTGTGAAAGGGGCCAACGTCCTGACTTTC. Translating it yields CASSPRTGSVKGANVLTF.